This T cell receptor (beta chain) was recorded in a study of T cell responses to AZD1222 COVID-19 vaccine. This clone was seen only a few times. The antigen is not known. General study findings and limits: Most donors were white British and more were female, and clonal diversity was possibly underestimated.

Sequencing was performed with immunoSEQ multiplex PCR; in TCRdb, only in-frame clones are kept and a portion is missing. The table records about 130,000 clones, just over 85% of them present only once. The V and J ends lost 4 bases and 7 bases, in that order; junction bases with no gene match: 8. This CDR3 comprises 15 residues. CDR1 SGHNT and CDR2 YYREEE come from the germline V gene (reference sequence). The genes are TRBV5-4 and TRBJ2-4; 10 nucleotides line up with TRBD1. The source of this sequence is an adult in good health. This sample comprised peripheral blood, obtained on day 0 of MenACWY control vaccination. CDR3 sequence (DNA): TGTGCCAGCAGCGGCCCGGGACAGGGGTTGAACATTCAGTACTTC. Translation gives CASSGPGQGLNIQYF.